A single sample gave rise to the 2 T cell receptor beta chains below, sequenced in a study of T cell repertoires in cytomegalovirus infection. These receptors lack a known antigen. From the reads, TCRdb called clonotypes with MiXCR, one entry per CDR3 protein. The table shows approximately 590,000 distinct CDR3 sequences, with approximately 40% occurring only once. The sequenced sample was cultured PBMCs, obtained from culture after CMV antigen stimulation. These receptors were obtained from a human donor in good health (CMV status not recorded). Some clones in this sample may be carry-over from other donors' samples.

This clonotype was counted between two and nine times. The genes are TRBV11-1 and TRBJ2-7; D may correspond to TRBD1 or TRBD2 (6 bases each). The CDR3 contains 14 residues. The V and J ends lost 7 bases and 7 bases respectively, with 20 bases between them. Germline CDR1 is SGHAT and CDR2 is FQDESV (reference sequence). The CDR3 sequence: CASTQGGPAAEQYF. In nucleotides, the CDR3 is TGTGCCAGCACCCAAGGGGGGCCAGCTGCGGAGCAGTACTTC.

This clonotype was seen more than once but under ten times. Germline and junction disagree at one end, which may indicate a read error. The rearrangement links TRBV5-3 to TRBJ2-7, with 8 bases matching TRBD2. TRBV5-3 is known as an ORF, though its function is uncertain. The CDR3 spans 14 residues. The CDR3 DNA is TGTGCCAGCAGCTCGGGGGGGGCCCTCTACGAGCAGTACTTC. It encodes CASSSGGALYEQYF.